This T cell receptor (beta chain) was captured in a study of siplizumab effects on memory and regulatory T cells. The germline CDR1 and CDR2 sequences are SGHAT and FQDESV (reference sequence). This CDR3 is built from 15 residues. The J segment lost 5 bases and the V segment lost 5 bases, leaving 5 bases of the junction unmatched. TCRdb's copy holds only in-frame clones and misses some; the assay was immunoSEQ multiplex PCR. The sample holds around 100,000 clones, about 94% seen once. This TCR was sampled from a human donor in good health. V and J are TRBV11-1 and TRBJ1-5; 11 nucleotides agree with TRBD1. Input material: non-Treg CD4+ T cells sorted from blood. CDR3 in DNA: TGTGCCAGCAGCCTCGGGACAGGGGGGGATCAGCCCCAGCATTTT. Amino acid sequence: CASSLGTGGDQPQHF.